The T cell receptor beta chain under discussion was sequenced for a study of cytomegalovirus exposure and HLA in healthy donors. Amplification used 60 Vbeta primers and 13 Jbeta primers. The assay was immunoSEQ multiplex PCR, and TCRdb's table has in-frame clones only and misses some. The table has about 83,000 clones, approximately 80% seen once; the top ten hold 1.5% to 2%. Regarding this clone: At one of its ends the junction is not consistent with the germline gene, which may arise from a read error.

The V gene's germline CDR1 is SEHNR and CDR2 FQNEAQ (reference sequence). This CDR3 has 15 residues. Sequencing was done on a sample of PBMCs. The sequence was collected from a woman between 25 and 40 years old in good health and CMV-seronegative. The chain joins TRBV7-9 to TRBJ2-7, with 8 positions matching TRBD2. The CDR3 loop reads CSSSFPETSAYEQYF. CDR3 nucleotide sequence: TGTTCCAGCAGCTTCCCCGAGACTAGCGCCTACGAGCAGTACTTC.